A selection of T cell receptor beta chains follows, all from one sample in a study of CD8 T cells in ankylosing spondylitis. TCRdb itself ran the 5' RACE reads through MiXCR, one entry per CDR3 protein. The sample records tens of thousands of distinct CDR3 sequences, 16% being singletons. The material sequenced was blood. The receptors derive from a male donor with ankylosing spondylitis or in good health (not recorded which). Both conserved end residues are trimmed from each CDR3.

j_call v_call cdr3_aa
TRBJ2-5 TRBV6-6 ASRGQVQETQY
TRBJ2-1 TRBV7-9 ASSRNQGRALGEQF
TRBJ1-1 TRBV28 ASSLTNTEAF
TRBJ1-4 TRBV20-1 SARDRGYATNEKLF
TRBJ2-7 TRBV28 ASRQGAYEQY
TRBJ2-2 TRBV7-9 ASSPSGLYTGELF
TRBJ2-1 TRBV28 ASRNDGGGLGPF
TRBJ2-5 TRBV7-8 ASSLDTQETQY
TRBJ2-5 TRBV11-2 ASSHEETQY
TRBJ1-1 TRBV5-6 ASSPGRIMNTEAF